This entry describes one T cell receptor (beta chain). Its antigen remains unknown. TCRdb's table, derived via immunoSEQ multiplex PCR, lists solely in-frame clones and lacks some. The sample lists roughly 15,000 clones, about 85% occurring once. This sample stems from a study of T cells in narcolepsy. Study as a whole: Enrolled donors included narcolepsy type 1 or type 2 patients and healthy controls.

Findings of the study overall: Autoreactive clonotypes reportedly recurred in blood of same and different patients, not controls. Autoreactive clone sequences were missing from some blood memory CD4+ repertoires. Comparing one patient's CSF and blood CD4+ clonotypes highlighted HCRT- and TRIB2-specific autoreactive clonotypes.

The trim removed 0 bases at V and 5 bases at J, leaving 7 bases unmatched. The CDR3 is 16 residues long. CDR1 is SGHTS and CDR2 is YDEGEE in the germline V gene. The specimen was memory (CD45RA-) CD4+ T cells from blood. The receptor was derived from a human donor in good health. The rearrangement uses TRBV5-8 and TRBJ2-1; the match to TRBD1 covers 8 bases. In DNA form, the CDR3 reads TGTGCCAGCAGCTTGGGGACAGGGCGGACCGACAATGAGCAGTTCTTC. Protein: CASSLGTGRTDNEQFF.